Detailed here is one T cell receptor (beta chain). It lacks a known antigen. No base-level quality is on record; no much larger clone is a single base apart. The immunoSEQ Assay, a bias-controlled multiplex PCR, was used to amplify TCRbeta CDR3 regions from genomic DNA. As for the authors' bioinformatics: Within the assay, amplification of reference gene primers was used to estimate how many nucleated cells each sample contained. To quantify the absolute abundance of each unique TCRbeta CDR3 rearrangement, sequence reads were collapsed and filtered. For each sample, productive Simpson clonality was calculated as the square root of Simpson's diversity index across productive rearrangements. This is the immuneACCESS table as TCRdb keeps it, with only in-frame sequences that have V and J called. A part of the clones is gone; compared with another copy, unresolved V genes explain less than half, and the rest is unexplained. D and trimming come from the DNA, and the V and J calls and clone size come from that table. The sample profile shows 80,000 to 100,000 clones; about 91% of them were found once. The top ten clonotypes cover just over 2% of the sample.

This sample stems from a study of blood T cell repertoires in COVID-19 (dated by TCRdb to about 2020). In the study overall: Samples from collaborators originated in the United States, Italy and Spain and spanned both the acute and convalescent phases of COVID-19. The sample metadata nearly always contained a de-identified subject ID, COVID-19 status, age in years and sex. The material from the prospective study consisted of cDNA or gDNA derived from T cells, B-cell-depleted T cells, or PBMCs. Subjects who had been exposed to COVID-19, were actively infected with it, or had recovered from it provided the deeply sampled blood TCRbeta repertoires that made up the dataset. Where HLA class I and class II types were available, the types were taken from metadata supplied by the sample provider, not from assay-based typing. A freely available public database, intended as a resource for researchers studying the immune response to SARS-CoV-2, is where the repertoires were released. The samples were drawn from two sources: the first 160 participants of the ongoing ImmuneRACE study, and over 1,000 subjects contributed by 6 global collaborators. Overall results and qualifications from the work: The amount of clinical and demographic metadata varied by source and participant and was provided uncurated.

One collaborating source in Seattle enrolled patients during active infection and followed them longitudinally through the course of disease. Whole blood was collected in K2EDTA tubes by collaborating institutions according to the institutions' own protocols. For TCRbeta analysis, collaborators shipped samples in one of three forms: frozen whole blood, isolated PBMCs, or DNA extracted from either of those sample types. CDR1 and CDR2, looked up from the germline V gene, are SGHRS and YFSETQ. V is trimmed back by 4 bases and J by 2 bases, and the junction contains 9 bases that no gene match accounts for. From its cysteine to its phenylalanine, the CDR3 spans 18 amino acids. Only the CDR3 DNA is retained, 54 bases long and in frame from the first base.

The chain couples TRBV5-1 to TRBJ1-6, and 10 bases in between align with TRBD1. The source is a man aged 45-65 years with COVID-19, enrolled during active disease. Sequencing used peripheral blood. The CDR3 reads as follows: CASSIDGTGAAYNSPLHF. The DNA sequence follows: TGCGCCAGCAGCATAGACGGGACAGGGGCAGCCTATAATTCACCCCTCCACTTT.